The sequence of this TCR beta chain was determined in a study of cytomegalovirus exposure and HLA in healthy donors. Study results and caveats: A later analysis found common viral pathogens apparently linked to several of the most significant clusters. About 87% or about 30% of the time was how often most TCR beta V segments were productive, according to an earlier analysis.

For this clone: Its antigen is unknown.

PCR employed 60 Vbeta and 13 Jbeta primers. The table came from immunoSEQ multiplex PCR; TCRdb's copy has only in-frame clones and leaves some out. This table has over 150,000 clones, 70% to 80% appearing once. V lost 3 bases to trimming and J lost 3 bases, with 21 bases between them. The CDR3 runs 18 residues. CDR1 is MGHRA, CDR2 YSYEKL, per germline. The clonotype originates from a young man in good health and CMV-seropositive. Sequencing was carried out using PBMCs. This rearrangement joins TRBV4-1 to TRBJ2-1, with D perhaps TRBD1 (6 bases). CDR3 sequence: CASSHGTGTGSGYNEQFF. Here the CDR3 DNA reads TGCGCCAGCAGCCACGGGACCGGAACAGGGTCTGGCTACAATGAGCAGTTCTTC.